This T cell receptor (beta chain) was captured in a study of T-cell reconstitution after alpha-beta-depleted transplantation in children. Library preparation (for TCRbeta) was performed with unique molecular identifiers. TCRdb processed the PCR reads anew with MiXCR; each CDR3 protein has one entry. The sample lists fewer than 1 million distinct CDR3 sequences; 15% to 20% were seen once. General observations from the study: T cells produced anew were the main source of T-cell counts and diversity one year after transplant.

CDR3 size: 15 residues. Germline CDR1 SGHTS, CDR2 YDEGEE. V lost 6 bases and J lost 5, with 20 bases in between. Worth noting for this clonotype: The antigen remains unidentified.

The source of this sequence is a male patient younger than 18 who had a stem cell transplant for acute lymphoblastic leukemia, so the T cells may come from the graft donor. This chain links TRBV5-8 with TRBJ2-5; tentative D call: TRBD1 (5 bases). The sequencing used PBMCs, mostly from graft donor cells, collected 360 days after TCRalphabeta/CD19-depleted stem cell transplant. The CDR3 nucleotides read TGTGCCAGCACAGAGCCAGGGCTGCGGTGGGAGACCCAGTACTTC. Its translation is CASTEPGLRWETQYF.